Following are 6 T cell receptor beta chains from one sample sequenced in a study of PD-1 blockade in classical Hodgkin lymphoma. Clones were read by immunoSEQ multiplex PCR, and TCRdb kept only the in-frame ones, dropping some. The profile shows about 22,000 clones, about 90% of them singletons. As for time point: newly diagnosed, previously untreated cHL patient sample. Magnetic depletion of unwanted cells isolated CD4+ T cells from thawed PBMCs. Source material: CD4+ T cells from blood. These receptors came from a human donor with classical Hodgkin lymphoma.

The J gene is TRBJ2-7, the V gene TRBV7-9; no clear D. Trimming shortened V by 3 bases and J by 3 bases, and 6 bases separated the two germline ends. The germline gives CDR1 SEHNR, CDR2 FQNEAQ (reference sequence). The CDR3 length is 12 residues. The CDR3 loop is CASSFQNYEQYF. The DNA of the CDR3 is TGTGCCAGCAGCTTTCAGAACTACGAGCAGTACTTC.

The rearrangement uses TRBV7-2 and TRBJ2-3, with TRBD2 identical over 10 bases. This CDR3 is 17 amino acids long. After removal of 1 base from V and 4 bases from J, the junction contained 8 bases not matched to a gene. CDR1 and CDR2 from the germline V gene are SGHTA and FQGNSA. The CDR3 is CASSLVASGGGADTQYF. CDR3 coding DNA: TGTGCCAGCAGCTTAGTAGCTAGCGGGGGCGGTGCAGATACGCAGTATTTT.

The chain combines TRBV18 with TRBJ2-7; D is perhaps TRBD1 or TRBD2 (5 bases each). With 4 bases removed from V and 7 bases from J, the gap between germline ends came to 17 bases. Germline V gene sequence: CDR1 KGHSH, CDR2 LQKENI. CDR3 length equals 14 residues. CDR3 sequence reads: CASSLGTGRDEQYF. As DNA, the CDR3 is TGTGCCAGCTCACTAGGGACGGGACGGGATGAGCAGTACTTC. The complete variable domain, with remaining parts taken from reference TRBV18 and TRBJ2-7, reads NAGVMQNPRHLVRRRGQEARLRCSPMKGHSHVYWYRQLPEEGLKFMVYLQKENIIDESGMPKERFSAEFPKEGPSILRIQQVVRGDSAAYFCASSLGTGRDEQYFGPGTRLTVT.

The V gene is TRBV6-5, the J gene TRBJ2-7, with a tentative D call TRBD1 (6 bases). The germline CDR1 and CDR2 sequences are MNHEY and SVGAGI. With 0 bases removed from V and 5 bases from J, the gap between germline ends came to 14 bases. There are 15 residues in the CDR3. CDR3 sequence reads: CASSYSIGQFHEQYF. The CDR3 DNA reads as TGTGCCAGCAGTTACTCGATAGGACAGTTCCACGAGCAGTACTTC.

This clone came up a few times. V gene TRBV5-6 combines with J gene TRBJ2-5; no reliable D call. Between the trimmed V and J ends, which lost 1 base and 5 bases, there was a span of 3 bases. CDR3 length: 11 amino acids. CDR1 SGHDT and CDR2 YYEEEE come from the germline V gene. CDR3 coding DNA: TGTGCCAGCAGCTTGTGGGAGACCCAGTACTTC. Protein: CASSLWETQYF.

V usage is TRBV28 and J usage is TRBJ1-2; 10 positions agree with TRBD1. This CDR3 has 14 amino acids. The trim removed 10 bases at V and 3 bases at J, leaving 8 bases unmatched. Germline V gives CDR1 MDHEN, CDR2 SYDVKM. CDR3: CATPGTGDDYGYTF. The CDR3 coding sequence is TGTGCCACCCCCGGGACAGGGGACGACTATGGCTACACCTTC.